This TCR beta chain originates from a study of regulatory T cells in long-lasting Graves disease. Libraries of TCR beta came from iRepertoire HTBI primers plus Arm-PCR of CDR3 regions. In the original analysis: Overall, samples carried 62 TRBV and some 15 TRBJ segments. TCRdb reprocessed the multiplex PCR reads with MiXCR, giving one entry per CDR3 protein. These V and J calls originate from TCRdb's pipeline instead of the authors' own analysis. The sample comprises roughly 500,000 distinct CDR3 sequences, around 11% of which are singletons, and roughly 8.9% rests with the top ten. Ten or more counts support this clonotype. The time point denotes: newly diagnosed GD, antithyroid drugs for less than 3 months. From PBMCs, RNA was extracted and then used to make the TCR library. V lost 7 bases and J 4 bases, leaving 19 bases between the germline ends. This CDR3 contains 15 residues. Per germline, CDR1 LNHDA and CDR2 SQIVND (reference sequence).

A further study also used this sample, focusing on T cells in Graves' hyperthyroidism and ophthalmopathy.

Here the sequenced sample was peripheral blood mononuclear cells (PBMCs), taken at new diagnosis, from a patient treated with antithyroid drugs. The gene calls are TRBV19 and TRBJ1-2; D unresolved. The origin of this receptor is a woman in her 30s with Graves disease. CDR3 residues: CASKRVPTELYGYTF. The DNA of the CDR3 is TGTGCCAGTAAGCGGGTGCCCACAGAGCTCTATGGCTACACCTTC.